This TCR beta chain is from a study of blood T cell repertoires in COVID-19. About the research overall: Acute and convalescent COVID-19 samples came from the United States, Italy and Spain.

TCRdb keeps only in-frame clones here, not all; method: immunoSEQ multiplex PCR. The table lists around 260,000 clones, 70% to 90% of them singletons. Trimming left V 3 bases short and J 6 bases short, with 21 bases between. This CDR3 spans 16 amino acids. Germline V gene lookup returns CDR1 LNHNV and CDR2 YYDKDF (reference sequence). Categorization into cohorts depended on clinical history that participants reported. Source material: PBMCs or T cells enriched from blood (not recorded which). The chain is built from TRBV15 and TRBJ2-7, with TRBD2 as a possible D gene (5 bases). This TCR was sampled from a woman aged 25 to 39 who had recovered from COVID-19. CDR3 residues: CATSSRLTSPPGEQYF. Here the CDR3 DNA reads TGTGCCACCAGCAGTAGGCTAACTAGTCCCCCAGGCGAGCAGTACTTC.